These 17 T cell receptor beta chains came from one sample sequenced in a study of T cells after yellow fever vaccination. MiXCR, applied by TCRdb to the 5' RACE reads, yields one record per CDR3 protein. The data show some 120,000 distinct CDR3 sequences, under 8% seen once. Source: CD4+ T cells sorted from PBMCs, taken more than 8 days after the first yellow fever vaccination. These receptors came from a man aged 18 to 30 who received the YFV17D yellow fever vaccine.

This clonotype has ten or more counts. Here the CDR3 DNA reads TGCAGCGCCCAGGGGACAGGGTATGGCTACACCTTC. It translates to CSAQGTGYGYTF. The chain combines TRBV29-1 with TRBJ1-2; 9 bases match TRBD1. Germline trimming cut 7 bases from V and 5 bases from J; bases unmatched to any gene: 5. CDR1 SQVTM and CDR2 ANQGSEA come from the germline V gene. This CDR3 region has 12 residues.

This clonotype occurred many times. V usage is TRBV2 and J usage is TRBJ2-5, with no clear D. Germline values: CDR1 SNHLY, CDR2 FYNNEI. CDR3 length: 11 residues. Trimming cost V 7 bases and J 8 bases, with 11 bases left between them. The CDR3 reads CASTFEGTQYF. The CDR3 bases are TGTGCCAGCACCTTCGAAGGAACCCAGTACTTC.

This clonotype occurred many times. The rearrangement joins TRBV20-1 to TRBJ2-7; D perhaps matches TRBD2 (6 bases). CDR3 length equals 15 residues. V lost 2 bases and J lost 0, with 14 bases in between. CDR1 DFQATT and CDR2 SNEGSKA come from the germline V gene (reference sequence). The CDR3 DNA sequence: TGCAGTGCTAGACTACCCCGGGGGTTCTCCTACGAGCAGTACTTC. Protein sequence: CSARLPRGFSYEQYF.

This clonotype was detected many times. This chain uses TRBV6-1 with TRBJ2-2; 8 bases line up with TRBD1. Trimming cost V 5 bases and J 3 bases; bases outside gene matches: 11. The V gene's germline CDR1 is MNHNS and CDR2 SASEGT. The CDR3 covers 17 residues. The CDR3 nucleotides read TGTGCCAGCAGTCCGCCCAGGGGGCGCGGGGACACCGGGGAGCTGTTTTTT. It codes for CASSPPRGRGDTGELFF.

The chain couples TRBV19 to TRBJ1-6; TRBD1 might be the D (6 bases). The CDR3 runs 15 residues. Germline CDR1 LNHDA, CDR2 SQIVND (reference sequence). Trimming left V 7 bases short and J 11 bases short, with 21 bases between. CDR3 DNA sequence: TGTGCCAGTACCGGAGGACAGTCACATTGGACACCCCTCCACTTT. It is translated as CASTGGQSHWTPLHF.

This clonotype has ten or more counts. This chain connects TRBV27 to TRBJ2-7; 8 bases match TRBD1. J gave up 5 bases and V 3 bases, and 3 bases lay outside the gene matches. The germline V gene encodes CDR1 MNHEY and CDR2 SMNVEV (reference sequence). The CDR3 is made up of 13 amino acids. CDR3 sequence reads: CASSLGTGHEQYF. As DNA, the CDR3 is TGTGCCAGCAGTTTGGGGACAGGCCACGAGCAGTACTTC.

This chain uses TRBV7-2 with TRBJ1-2, with D uncertain. CDR1 SGHTA and CDR2 FQGNSA come from the germline V gene. V was trimmed by 5 bases and J by 7 bases, leaving 8 bases between them. The CDR3 spans 11 residues. The CDR3, as DNA: TGTGCCAGCAGCGTCGCTGTTGGCTACACCTTC. It encodes CASSVAVGYTF.

This clonotype was observed many times. V and J are TRBV20-1 and TRBJ2-1, with D possibly being TRBD2 (6 bases). In germline, CDR1 is DFQATT, CDR2 SNEGSKA (reference sequence). CDR3 size: 12 residues. The V gene lost 5 bases and the J gene lost 9 bases, with 14 bases spanning the gap. The CDR3 loop is CSASPRGGEQFF. DNA of the CDR3: TGCAGTGCTTCCCCTAGGGGAGGTGAGCAGTTCTTC.

This clonotype was recorded at least ten times. V usage is TRBV5-1 and J usage is TRBJ2-7; TRBD1 aligns across 9 bases. Trimming at V came to 7 bases and at J to 2 bases, leaving 13 bases not matched to a gene. The CDR3 covers 16 residues. Per germline, CDR1 SGHRS and CDR2 YFSETQ. CDR3 loop: CASARLPGQGAYEQYF. The CDR3 nucleotides read TGCGCCAGCGCCCGGTTGCCGGGACAGGGTGCCTACGAGCAGTACTTC.

The sample holds many counts of this clonotype. The rearrangement links TRBV24-1 to TRBJ2-3; D gene ambiguous. V lost 3 bases, J lost 5 bases, and 17 bases lay in between. Germline assignment: CDR1 KGHDR and CDR2 SFDVKD. There are 16 residues in the CDR3. CDR3 nucleotides: TGTGCCACCAGTGATCCGGGCCGAAGGGCCCAAGATACGCAGTATTTT. Translated, it gives CATSDPGRRAQDTQYF.

This clonotype was counted only a few times. V and J are TRBV7-2 and TRBJ2-5; a weak D match, TRBD2 (7 bases). The germline V gene encodes CDR1 SGHTA and CDR2 FQGNSA. Trimming stripped 3 bases from V and 5 bases from J, with 16 bases between. The CDR3 extends over 15 amino acids. The CDR3 spells CASSFGTGGGETQYF. In DNA form, the CDR3 reads TGTGCCAGCAGCTTCGGGACGGGGGGCGGGGAGACCCAGTACTTC.

In this sample, this clonotype turned up many times. The chain couples TRBV3-1 to TRBJ1-4, with 7 nucleotides matching TRBD1. CDR1 is LGHDT, CDR2 YNNKEL, per germline (reference sequence). V was pared by 1 base and J by 12 bases, with 11 bases of the junction left unmatched. CDR3 length: 15 amino acids. The CDR3 region is CASSQAGTVPSQLFF. DNA for the CDR3: TGTGCCAGCAGCCAAGCGGGGACAGTTCCCTCCCAACTGTTTTTT.

This clonotype occurred a few times. The V call is TRBV25-1, the J call TRBJ2-2; weak D call: TRBD1 (5 bases). CDR3 length: 16 residues. Looked up from germline, CDR1 is MGHDK and CDR2 is SYGVNS. V lost 3 bases and J 6 bases, leaving 17 bases between the germline ends. The CDR3 DNA follows: TGTGCCAGCAGTGACCCCGGACATGGTCTAGCCGGGGAGCTGTTTTTT. Translated: CASSDPGHGLAGELFF.

This clonotype was recorded many times. CDR3 DNA sequence: TGTGCCAGCAGACAACAGGGGGTTAATAACGGGAATGAGCAGTTCTTC. Amino acid sequence: CASRQQGVNNGNEQFF. The chain employs TRBV12-3 or TRBV12-4 and TRBJ2-1, with 8 bases that match TRBD1. V lost 6 bases to trimming and J lost 7 bases; unmatched junction nucleotides: 14. The CDR3 is 16 amino acids.

This clonotype was recorded at least ten times. This chain joins TRBV12-3 or TRBV12-4 and TRBJ1-6, with 9 nucleotides matching TRBD1. V shed 4 bases, J shed 3 bases, and the junction held 7 bases outside the gene matches. This CDR3 is built from 17 residues. This CDR3 reads CASSSGDRVNYNSPLHF. As DNA, the CDR3 is TGTGCCAGCAGTTCCGGGGACAGGGTAAACTATAATTCACCCCTCCACTTT.

This clonotype has more than one count but fewer than ten. For the CDR3, the DNA is TGTGCCAGCAGCGTACGAGGGCCGGGACAGATCAACAATGAGCAGTTCTTC. Residues: CASSVRGPGQINNEQFF. The rearrangement uses TRBV9 and TRBJ2-1, with 7 bases lining up with TRBD1. Germline CDR1 and CDR2: SGDLS and YYNGEE. Trimming at V came to 1 base and at J to 5 bases, leaving 12 bases not matched to a gene. CDR3 length: 17 amino acids.

This clonotype came up many times. The chain is built from TRBV6-1 and TRBJ2-7; weak D call: TRBD1 (6 bases). CDR3 size: 14 residues. CDR1 and CDR2 (germline): MNHNS, SASEGT. V shed 3 bases and J shed 2 bases, with 11 bases lying between them. The CDR3 region is CASSERQEAYEQYF. The CDR3 DNA follows: TGTGCCAGCAGTGAGAGACAGGAGGCCTACGAGCAGTACTTC.